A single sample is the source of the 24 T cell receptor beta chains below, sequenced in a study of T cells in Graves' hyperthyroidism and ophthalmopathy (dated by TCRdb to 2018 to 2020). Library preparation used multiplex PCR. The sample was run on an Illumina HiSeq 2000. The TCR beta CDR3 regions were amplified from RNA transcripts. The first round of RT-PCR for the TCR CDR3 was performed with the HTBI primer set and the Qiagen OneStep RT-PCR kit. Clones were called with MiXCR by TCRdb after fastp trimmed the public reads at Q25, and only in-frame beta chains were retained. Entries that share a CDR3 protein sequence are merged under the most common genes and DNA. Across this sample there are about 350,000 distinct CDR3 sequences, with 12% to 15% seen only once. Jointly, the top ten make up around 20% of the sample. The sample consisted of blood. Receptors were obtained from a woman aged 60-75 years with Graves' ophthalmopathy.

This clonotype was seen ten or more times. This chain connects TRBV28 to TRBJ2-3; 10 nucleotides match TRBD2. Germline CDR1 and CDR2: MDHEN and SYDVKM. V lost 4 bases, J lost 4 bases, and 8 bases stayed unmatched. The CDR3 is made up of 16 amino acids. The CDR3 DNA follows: TGTGCCAGCAGTTCACCGGCTAGCGGGGGCCCAGATACGCAGTATTTT. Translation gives CASSSPASGGPDTQYF.

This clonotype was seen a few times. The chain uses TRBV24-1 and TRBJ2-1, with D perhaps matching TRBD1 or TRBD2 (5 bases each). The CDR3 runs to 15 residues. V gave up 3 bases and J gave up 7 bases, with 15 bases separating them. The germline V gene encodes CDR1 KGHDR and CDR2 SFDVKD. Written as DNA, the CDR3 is TGTGCCACCAGTGATAACCACCGGGGCGGGAATGAGCAGTTCTTC. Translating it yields CATSDNHRGGNEQFF.

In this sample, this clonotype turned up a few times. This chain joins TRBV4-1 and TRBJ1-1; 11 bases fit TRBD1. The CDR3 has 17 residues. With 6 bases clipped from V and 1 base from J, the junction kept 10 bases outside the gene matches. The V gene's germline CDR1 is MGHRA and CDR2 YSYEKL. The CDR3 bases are TGCGCCAGCAGTCCCGGACAGGGGGCTGGGTGGAACACTGAAGCTTTCTTT. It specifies CASSPGQGAGWNTEAFF.

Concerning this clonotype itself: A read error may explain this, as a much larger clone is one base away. In DNA, the CDR3 is TGTGCCAGCAGCTTATCGACAGGGGCCCCCCACGAGCAGTACTTC. Protein sequence: CASSLSTGAPHEQYF. The J gene is TRBJ2-7, the V gene TRBV7-2; TRBD1 matches 8 bases. Germline V gives CDR1 SGHTA, CDR2 FQGNSA. V trimming: 2 bases; J trimming: 5 bases; junction bases outside the gene matches: 8. The CDR3 extends over 15 amino acids. The full variable domain, completed using reference TRBV7-2 and TRBJ2-7, is GAGVSQSPSNKVTEKGKDVELRCDPISGHTALYWYRQSLGQGLEFLIYFQGNSAPDKSGLPSDRFSAERTGGSVSTLTIQRTQQEDSAVYLCASSLSTGAPHEQYFGPGTRLTVT.

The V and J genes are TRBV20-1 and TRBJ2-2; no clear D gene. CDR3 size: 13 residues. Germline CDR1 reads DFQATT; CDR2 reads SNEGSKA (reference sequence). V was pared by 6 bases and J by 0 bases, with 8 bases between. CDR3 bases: TGCAGTGCCCTCGACTCGAACACCGGGGAGCTGTTTTTT. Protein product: CSALDSNTGELFF.

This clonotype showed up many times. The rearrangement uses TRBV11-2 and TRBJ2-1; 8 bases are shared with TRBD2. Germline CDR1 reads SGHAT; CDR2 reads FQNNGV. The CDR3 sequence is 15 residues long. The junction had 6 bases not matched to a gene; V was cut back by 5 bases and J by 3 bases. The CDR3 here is CASSPSGTSYNEQFF. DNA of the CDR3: TGTGCCAGCAGCCCTTCCGGGACTAGCTACAATGAGCAGTTCTTC.

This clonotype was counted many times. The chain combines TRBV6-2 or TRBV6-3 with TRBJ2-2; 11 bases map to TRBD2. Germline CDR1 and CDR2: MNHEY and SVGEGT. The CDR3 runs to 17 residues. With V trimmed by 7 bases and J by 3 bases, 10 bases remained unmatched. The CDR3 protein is CASTDPGTSGHTGELFF. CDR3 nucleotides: TGTGCCAGCACCGATCCCGGGACTAGCGGACACACCGGGGAGCTGTTTTTT.

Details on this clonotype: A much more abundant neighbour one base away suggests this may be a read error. This chain's CDR3 is CASSPLGGGSYEQYF. The DNA of the CDR3 is TGTGCCAGCAGCCCCCTGGGGGGGGGGTCCTACGAGCAGTACTTC. The chain links TRBV27 to TRBJ2-7, with 7 positions matching TRBD2. The V segment lost 6 bases and the J segment 1 base; nucleotides outside the gene matches: 9. This CDR3 spans 15 amino acids. Germline lookup yields CDR1 MNHEY and CDR2 SMNVEV (reference sequence).

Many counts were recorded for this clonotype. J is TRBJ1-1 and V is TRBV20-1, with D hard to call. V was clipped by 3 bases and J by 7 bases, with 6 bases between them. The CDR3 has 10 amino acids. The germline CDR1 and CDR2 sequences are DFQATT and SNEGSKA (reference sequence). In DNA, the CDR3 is TGCAGTGCTAGTTGGCTTGAAGCTTTCTTT. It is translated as CSASWLEAFF.

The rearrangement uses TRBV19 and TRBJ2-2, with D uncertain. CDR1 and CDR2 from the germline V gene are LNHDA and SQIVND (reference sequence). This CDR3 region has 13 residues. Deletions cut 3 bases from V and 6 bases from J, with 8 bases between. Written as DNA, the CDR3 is TGTGCCAGTAGTATTTCAAAGTCCGGGGAGCTGTTTTTT. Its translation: CASSISKSGELFF.

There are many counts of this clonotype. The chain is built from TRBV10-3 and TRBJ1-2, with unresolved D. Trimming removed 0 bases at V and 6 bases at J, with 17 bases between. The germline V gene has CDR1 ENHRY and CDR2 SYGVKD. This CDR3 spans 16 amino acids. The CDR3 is CAISESNLAGPNGYTF. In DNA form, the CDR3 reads TGTGCCATCAGTGAGTCGAACTTAGCTGGTCCTAATGGCTACACCTTC.

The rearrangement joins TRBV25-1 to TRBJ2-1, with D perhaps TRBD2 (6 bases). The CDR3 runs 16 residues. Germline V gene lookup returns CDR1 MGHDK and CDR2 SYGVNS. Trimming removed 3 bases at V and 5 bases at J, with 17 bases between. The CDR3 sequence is CASSDTTSSRHNEQFF. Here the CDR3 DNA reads TGTGCCAGCAGTGACACAACTAGCAGTCGGCACAATGAGCAGTTCTTC.

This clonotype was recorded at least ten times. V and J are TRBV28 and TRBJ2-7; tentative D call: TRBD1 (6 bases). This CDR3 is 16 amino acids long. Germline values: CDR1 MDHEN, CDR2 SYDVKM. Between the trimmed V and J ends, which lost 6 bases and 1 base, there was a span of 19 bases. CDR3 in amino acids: CASSSPDRRFSYEQYF. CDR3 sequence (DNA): TGTGCCAGCAGCTCCCCCGACAGGCGTTTTTCCTACGAGCAGTACTTC.

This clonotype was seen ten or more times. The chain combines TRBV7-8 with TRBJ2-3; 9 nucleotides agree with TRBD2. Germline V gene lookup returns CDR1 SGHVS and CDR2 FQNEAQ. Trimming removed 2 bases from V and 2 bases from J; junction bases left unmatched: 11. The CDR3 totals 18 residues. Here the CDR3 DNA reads TGTGCCAGCAGCTTAATATTGTTCGAGCGGGAGGCCACAGATACGCAGTATTTT. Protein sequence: CASSLILFEREATDTQYF.

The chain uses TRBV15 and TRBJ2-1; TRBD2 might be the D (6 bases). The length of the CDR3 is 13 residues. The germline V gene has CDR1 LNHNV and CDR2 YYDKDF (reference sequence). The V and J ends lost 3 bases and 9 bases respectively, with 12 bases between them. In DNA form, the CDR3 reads TGTGCCACCAGCAGGGACCTAGCGAGTGAGCAGTTCTTC. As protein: CATSRDLASEQFF.

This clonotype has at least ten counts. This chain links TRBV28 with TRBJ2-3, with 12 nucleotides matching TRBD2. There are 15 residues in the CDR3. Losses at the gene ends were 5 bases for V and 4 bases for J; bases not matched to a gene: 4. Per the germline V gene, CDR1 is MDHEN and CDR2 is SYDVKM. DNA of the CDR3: TGTGCCAGCAGTCCGACTAGCGGGAGTGCAGATACGCAGTATTTT. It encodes CASSPTSGSADTQYF.

The CDR3 DNA sequence: TGTGCCAGCAGCGTAGCCTGGCAGGGGGCCTACGAGCAGTACTTC. It specifies CASSVAWQGAYEQYF. V is TRBV9 and J is TRBJ2-7; 7 nucleotides agree with TRBD1. The CDR3 has 15 residues. In germline, CDR1 is SGDLS, CDR2 YYNGEE. The ends lost 0 bases at V and 2 bases at J; junction bases unmatched: 5. Drawing the rest from reference TRBV9 and TRBJ2-7, the complete variable domain is DSGVTQTPKHLITATGQRVTLRCSPRSGDLSVYWYQQSLDQGLQFLIQYYNGEERAKGNILERFSAQQFPDLHSELNLSSLELGDSALYFCASSVAWQGAYEQYFGPGTRLTVT.

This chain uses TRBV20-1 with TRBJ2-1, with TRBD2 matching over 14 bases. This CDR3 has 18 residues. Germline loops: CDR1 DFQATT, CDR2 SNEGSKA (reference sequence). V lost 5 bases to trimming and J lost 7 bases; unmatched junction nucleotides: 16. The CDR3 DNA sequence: TGCAGTGCTTGGGGGACAGGGTCCGGGACTAGCGGGAGAAATGAGCAGTTCTTC. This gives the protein CSAWGTGSGTSGRNEQFF.

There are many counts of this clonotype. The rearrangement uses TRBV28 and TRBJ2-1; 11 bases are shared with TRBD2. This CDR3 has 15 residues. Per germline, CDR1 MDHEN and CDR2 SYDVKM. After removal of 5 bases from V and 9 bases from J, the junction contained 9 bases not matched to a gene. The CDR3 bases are TGTGCCAGCAGTCCTAGCGGGAGGCAGTTCGGTGAGCAGTTCTTC. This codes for CASSPSGRQFGEQFF.

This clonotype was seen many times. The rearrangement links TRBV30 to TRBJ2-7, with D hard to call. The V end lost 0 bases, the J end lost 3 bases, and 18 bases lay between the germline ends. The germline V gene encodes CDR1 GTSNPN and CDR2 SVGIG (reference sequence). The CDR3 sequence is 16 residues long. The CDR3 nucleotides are TGTGCCTGGAGTGTACGTTTGCAGTTCGGGCTCTACGAGCAGTACTTC. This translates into CAWSVRLQFGLYEQYF.

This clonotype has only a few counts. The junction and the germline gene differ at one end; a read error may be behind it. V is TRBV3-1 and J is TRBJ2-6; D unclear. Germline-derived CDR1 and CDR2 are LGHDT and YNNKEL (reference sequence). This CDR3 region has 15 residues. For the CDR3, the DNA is TGTGCCAGCAGTCTCGACATTTCTGGGACCAACGTCCTGACTTTC. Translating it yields CASSLDISGTNVLTF.

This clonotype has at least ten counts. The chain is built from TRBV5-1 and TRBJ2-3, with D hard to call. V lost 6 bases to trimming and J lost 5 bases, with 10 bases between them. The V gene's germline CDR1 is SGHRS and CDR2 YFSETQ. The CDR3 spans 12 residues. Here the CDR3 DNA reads TGCGCCAGCACCCCGACGGGAGATACGCAGTATTTT. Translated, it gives CASTPTGDTQYF.

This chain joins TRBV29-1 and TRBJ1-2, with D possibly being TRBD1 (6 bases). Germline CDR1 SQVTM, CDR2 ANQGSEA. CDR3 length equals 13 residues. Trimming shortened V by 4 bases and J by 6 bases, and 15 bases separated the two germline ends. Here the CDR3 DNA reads TGCAGCGTTGGAGGGGGGGGTGGCGATGGCTACACCTTC. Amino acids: CSVGGGGGDGYTF.

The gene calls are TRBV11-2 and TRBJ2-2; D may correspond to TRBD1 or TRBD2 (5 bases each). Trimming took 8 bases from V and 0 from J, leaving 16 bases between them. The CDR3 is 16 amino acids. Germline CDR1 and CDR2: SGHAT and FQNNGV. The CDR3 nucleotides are TGTGCCAGCGCCAGGGACCCGACGTCGAACACCGGGGAGCTGTTTTTT. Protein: CASARDPTSNTGELFF.